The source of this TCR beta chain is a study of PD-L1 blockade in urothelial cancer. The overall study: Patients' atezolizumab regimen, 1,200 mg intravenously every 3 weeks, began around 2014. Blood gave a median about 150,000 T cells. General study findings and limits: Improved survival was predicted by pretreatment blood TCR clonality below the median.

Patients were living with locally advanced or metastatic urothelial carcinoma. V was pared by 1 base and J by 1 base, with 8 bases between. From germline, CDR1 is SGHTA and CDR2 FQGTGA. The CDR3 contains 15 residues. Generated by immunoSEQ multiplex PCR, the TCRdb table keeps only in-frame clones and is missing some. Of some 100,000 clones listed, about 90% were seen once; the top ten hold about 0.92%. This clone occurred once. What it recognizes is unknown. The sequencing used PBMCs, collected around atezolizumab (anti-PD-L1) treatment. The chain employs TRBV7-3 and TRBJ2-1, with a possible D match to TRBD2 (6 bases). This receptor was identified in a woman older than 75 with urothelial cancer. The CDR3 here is CASSLIRESYNEQFF. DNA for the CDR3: TGTGCCAGCAGCTTAATACGGGAGTCCTACAATGAGCAGTTCTTC. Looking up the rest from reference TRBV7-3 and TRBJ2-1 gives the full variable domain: GAGVSQTPSNKVTEKGKYVELRCDPISGHTALYWYRQSLGQGPEFLIYFQGTGAADDSGLPNDRFFAVRPEGSVSTLKIQRTERGDSAVYLCASSLIRESYNEQFFGPGTRLTVL.